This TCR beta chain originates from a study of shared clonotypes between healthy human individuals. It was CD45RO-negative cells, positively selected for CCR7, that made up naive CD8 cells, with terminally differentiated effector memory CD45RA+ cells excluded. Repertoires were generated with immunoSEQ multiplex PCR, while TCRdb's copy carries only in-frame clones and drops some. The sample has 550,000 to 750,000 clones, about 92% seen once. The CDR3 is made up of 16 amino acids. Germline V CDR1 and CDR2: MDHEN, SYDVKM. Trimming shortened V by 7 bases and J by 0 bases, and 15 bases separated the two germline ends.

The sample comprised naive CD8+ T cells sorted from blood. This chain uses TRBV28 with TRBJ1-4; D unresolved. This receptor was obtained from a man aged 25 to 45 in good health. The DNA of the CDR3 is TGTGCCAGCACCCAAGCAAGCTATCCAACTAATGAAAAACTGTTTTTT. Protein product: CASTQASYPTNEKLFF. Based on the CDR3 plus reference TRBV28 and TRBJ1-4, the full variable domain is DVKVTQSSRYLVKRTGEKVFLECVQDMDHENMFWYRQDPGLGLRLIYFSYDVKMKEKGDIPEGYSVSREKKERFSLILESASTNQTSMYLCASTQASYPTNEKLFFGSGTQLSVL.